A single T cell receptor (beta chain) is shown here with its context. The antigen is undetermined. Its ends do not fully match the called genes, so a read error is possible. Amplification used 60 Vbeta primers and 13 Jbeta primers. Clones were sequenced by immunoSEQ multiplex PCR, and TCRdb holds only the in-frame ones, with some missing. Of about 120,000 clones in the sample, 82% were seen once. The entry originates in a study of cytomegalovirus exposure and HLA in healthy donors. The CDR3 sequence is 16 residues long. The V gene's germline CDR1 is MDHEN and CDR2 SYDVKM. Study results and caveats: Near-uniform donor sequencing depth was presumed by presence/absence analyses.

This sequence joins TRBV28 and TRBJ1-2, with unresolved D. This clonotype originated in a woman younger than 30 in good health and CMV-seronegative. Material: PBMCs. The CDR3 is CASTQWEDLANYGHTF. The CDR3 bases are TGTGCCAGCACCCAATGGGAAGATCTAGCTAACTATGGCCACACCTTC.